This TCR beta chain derives from a study of T cells in Graves' hyperthyroidism and ophthalmopathy. In the study overall: Blood from the periphery was taken at initial diagnosis, before any treatment. Points from the study as a whole: Blood also held most thyroid clonotypes expanded beyond 0.001.

It was RNA transcripts that yielded the amplified TCR beta CDR3 regions. Primed by the HTBI set, a first-round RT-PCR was run on the TCR CDR3. From the multiplex PCR reads, TCRdb called clonotypes with MiXCR, one entry per CDR3 protein. The table has hundreds of thousands of distinct CDR3 sequences, 12% to 15% seen once. Germline-derived CDR1 and CDR2 are SNHLY and FYNNEI. V shed 6 bases, J shed 6 bases, and the junction held 7 bases outside the gene matches. This CDR3 spans 14 amino acids. Clinical symptoms, serum thyroxine, TRAb, thyroid ultrasound and orbital computed tomography established diagnosis. This clonotype has at least ten counts. Its target is not known.

This rearrangement joins TRBV2 to TRBJ2-1; the match to TRBD1 covers 8 bases. The sequence was collected from a young woman with Graves' hyperthyroidism. The sequenced material came from blood. The CDR3 DNA follows: TGTGCCAGCAGCCAGACAGGGGCTCGCAATGAGCAGTTCTTC. Translated, it gives CASSQTGARNEQFF.